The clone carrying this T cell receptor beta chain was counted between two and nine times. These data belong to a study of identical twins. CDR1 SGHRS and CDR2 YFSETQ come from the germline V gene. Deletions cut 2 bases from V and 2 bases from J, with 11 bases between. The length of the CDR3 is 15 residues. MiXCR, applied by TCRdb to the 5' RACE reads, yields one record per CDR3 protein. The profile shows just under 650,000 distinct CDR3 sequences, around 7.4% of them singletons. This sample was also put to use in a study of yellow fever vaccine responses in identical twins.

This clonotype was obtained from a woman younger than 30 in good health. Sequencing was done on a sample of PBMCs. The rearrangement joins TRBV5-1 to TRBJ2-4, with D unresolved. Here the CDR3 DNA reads TGCGCCAGCAGCTTTGGGTCGGGTCCCAAAAACATTCAGTACTTC. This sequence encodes CASSFGSGPKNIQYF.